This T cell receptor (beta chain) was found in a study of T cell changes during pregnancy in multiple sclerosis. The data were produced by immunoSEQ multiplex PCR, yet TCRdb's version contains in-frame clones alone and is incomplete. The table lists around 80,000 clones, 94% of them singletons, with about 1% in the top ten. This CDR3 has 16 amino acids. The germline gives CDR1 LGHNA, CDR2 YNFKEQ. The V gene lost 1 base and the J gene lost 0 bases, with 9 bases spanning the gap. The receptor was isolated from a female donor in good health, enrolled as a control in a pregnancy study. This chain connects TRBV4-2 to TRBJ2-2; weak D call: TRBD2 (5 bases). Sample: peripheral blood, taken in the second trimester of pregnancy. The CDR3 DNA reads TGTGCCAGCAGCCAAGGCCATAGCGCGAACACCGGGGAGCTGTTTTTT. It is translated as CASSQGHSANTGELFF.